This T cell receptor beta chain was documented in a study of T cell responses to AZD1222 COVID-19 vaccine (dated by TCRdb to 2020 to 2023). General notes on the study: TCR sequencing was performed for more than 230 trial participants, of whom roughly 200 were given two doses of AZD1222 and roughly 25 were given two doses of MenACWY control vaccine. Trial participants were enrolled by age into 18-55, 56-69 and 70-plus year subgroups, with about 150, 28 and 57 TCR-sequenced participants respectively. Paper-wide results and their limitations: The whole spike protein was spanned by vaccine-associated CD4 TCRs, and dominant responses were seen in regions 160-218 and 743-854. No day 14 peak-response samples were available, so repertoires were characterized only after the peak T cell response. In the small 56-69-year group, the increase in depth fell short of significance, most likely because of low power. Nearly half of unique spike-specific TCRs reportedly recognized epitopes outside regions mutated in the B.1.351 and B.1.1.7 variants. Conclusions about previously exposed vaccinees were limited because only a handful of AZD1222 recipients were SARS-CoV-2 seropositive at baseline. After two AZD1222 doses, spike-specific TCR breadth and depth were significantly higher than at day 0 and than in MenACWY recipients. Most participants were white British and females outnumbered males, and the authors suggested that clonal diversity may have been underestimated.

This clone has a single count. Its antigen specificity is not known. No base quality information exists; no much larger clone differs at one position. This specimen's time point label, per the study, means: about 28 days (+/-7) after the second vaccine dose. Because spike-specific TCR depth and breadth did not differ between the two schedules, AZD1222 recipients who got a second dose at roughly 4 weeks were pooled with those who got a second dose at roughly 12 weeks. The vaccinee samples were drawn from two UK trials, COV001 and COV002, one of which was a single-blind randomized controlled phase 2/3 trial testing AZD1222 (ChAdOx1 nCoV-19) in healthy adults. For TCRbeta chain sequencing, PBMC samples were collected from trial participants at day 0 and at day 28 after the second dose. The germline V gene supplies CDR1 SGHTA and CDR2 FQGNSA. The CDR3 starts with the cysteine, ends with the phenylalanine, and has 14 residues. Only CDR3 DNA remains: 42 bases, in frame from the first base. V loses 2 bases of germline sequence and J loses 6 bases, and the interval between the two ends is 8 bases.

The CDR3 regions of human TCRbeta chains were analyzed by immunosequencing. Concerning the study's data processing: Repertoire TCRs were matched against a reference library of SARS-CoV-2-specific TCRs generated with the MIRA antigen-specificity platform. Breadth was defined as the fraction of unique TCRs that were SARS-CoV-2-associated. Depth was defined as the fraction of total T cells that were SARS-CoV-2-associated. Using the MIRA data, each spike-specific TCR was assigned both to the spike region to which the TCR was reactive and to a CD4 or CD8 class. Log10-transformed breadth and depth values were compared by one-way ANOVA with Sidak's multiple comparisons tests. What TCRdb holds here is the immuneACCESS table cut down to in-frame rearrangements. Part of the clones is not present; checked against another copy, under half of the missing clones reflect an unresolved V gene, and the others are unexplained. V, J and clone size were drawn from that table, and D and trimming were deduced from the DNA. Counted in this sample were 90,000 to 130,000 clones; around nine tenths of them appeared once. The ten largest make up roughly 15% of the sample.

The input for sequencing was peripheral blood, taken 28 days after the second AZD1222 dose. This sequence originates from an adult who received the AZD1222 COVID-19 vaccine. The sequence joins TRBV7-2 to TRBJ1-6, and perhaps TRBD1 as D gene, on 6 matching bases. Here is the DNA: TGTGCCAGCAGCTTATCAGGGGTTAATTCACCCCTCCACTTT. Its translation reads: CASSLSGVNSPLHF.